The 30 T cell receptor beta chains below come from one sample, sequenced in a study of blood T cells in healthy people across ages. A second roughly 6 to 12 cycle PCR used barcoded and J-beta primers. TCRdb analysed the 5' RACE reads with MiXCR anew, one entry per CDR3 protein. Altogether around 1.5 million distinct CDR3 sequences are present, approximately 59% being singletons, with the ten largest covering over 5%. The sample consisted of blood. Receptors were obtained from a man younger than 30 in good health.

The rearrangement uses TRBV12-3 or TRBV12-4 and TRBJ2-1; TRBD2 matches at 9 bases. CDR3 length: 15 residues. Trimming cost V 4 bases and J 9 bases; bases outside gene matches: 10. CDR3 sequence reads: CASSSGRGAGGEQFF. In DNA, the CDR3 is TGTGCCAGCAGTTCCGGGAGAGGAGCGGGAGGTGAGCAGTTCTTC.

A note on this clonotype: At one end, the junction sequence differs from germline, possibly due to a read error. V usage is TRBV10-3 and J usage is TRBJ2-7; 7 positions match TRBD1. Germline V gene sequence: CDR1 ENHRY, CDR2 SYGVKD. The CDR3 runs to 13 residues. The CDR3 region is CATTTGSSYEQYF. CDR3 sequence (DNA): TGTGCCACCACGACAGGGAGCTCCTACGAGCAATACTTC.

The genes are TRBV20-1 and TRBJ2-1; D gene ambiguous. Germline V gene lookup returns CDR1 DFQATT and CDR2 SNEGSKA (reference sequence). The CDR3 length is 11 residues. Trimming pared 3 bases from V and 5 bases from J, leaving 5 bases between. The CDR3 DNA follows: TGCAGTGCTAGTTGGGACAATGAGCAGTTCTTC. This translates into CSASWDNEQFF.

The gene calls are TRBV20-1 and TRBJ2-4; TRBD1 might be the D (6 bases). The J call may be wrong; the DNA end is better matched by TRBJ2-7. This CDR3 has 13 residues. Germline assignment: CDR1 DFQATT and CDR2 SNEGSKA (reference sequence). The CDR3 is CSARAPQGPEQYF. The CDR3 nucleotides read TGCAGTGCTAGAGCCCCACAGGGACCCGAGCAGTACTTC.

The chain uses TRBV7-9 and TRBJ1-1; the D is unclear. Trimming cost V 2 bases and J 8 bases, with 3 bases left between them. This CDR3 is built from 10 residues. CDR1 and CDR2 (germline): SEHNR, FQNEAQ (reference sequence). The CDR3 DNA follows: TGTGCCAGCAGCTTAAAGGAAGCTTTCTTT. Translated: CASSLKEAFF.

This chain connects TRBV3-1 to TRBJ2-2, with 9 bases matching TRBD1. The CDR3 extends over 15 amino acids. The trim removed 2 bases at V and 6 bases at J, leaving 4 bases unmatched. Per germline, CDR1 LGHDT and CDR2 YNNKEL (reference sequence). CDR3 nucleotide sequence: TGTGCCAGCAGCCAACACAGGGGGCAGGCCGGGGAGCTGTTTTTT. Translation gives CASSQHRGQAGELFF.

The CDR3 DNA reads TGCGCCAGCAGCTCTACAAATGAGGAGGCTACGTCCTACGAGCAGTACTTC. Protein: CASSSTNEEATSYEQYF. The chain has TRBV5-1 and TRBJ2-7; tentative D call: TRBD2 (5 bases). CDR1 is SGHRS and CDR2 is YFSETQ in the germline V gene. V lost 3 bases to trimming and J lost 1 base, with 20 bases between them. CDR3 length: 17 amino acids.

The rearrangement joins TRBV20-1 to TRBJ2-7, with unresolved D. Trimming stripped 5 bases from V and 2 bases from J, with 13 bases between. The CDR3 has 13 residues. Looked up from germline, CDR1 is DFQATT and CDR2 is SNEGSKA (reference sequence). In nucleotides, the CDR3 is TGCAGTGCTGCGAGTACAACTACCTACGAGCAGTACTTC. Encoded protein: CSAASTTTYEQYF.

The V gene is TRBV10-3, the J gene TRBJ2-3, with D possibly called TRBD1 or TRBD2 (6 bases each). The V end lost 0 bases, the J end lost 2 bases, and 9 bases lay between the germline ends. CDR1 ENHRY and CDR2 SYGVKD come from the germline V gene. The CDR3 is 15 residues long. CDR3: CAISESGGVTDTQYF. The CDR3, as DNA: TGTGCCATCAGTGAGTCGGGGGGCGTCACAGATACGCAGTATTTT.

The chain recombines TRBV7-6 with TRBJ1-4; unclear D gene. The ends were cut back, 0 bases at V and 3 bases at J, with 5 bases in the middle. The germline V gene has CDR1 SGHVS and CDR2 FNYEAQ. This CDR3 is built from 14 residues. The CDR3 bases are TGTGCCAGCAGCTTAGCGCTTTCTAATGAAAAACTGTTTTTT. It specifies CASSLALSNEKLFF.

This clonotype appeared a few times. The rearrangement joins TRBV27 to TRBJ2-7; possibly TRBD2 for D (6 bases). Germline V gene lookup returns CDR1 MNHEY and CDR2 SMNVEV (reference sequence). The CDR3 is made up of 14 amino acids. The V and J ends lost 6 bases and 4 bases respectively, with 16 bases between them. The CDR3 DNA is TGTGCCAGCAGCGAGGCGGGACCAACTTACGAGCAGTACTTC. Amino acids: CASSEAGPTYEQYF.

CDR3 DNA sequence: TGCAGTGCTAGACAGGGGACCCCACAAGAGACCCAGTACTTC. Its protein product is CSARQGTPQETQYF. The rearrangement links TRBV20-1 to TRBJ2-5; D may be TRBD1 (6 bases). The CDR3 spans 14 residues. Looked up from germline, CDR1 is DFQATT and CDR2 is SNEGSKA (reference sequence). V was trimmed by 2 bases and J by 2 bases, leaving 12 bases between them.

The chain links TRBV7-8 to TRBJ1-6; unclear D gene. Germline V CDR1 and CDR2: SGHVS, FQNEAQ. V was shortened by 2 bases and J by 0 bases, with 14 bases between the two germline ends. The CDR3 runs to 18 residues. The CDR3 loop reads CASSLSGSPSSYNSPLHF. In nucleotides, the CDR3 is TGTGCCAGCAGCTTATCGGGCAGCCCGAGCTCCTATAATTCACCCCTCCACTTT.

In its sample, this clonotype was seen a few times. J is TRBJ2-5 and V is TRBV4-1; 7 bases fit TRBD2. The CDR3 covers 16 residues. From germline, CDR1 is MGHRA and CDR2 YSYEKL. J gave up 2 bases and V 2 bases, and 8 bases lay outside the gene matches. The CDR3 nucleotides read TGCGCCAGCAGCCAACCTACAGCGGGACCGCAAGAGACCCAGTACTTC. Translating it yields CASSQPTAGPQETQYF.

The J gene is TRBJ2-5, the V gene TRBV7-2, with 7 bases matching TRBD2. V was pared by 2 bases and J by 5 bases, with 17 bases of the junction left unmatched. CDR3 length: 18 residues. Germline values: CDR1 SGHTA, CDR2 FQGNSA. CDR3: CASSLRGWVAAGGETQYF. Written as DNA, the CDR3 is TGTGCCAGCAGCTTAAGGGGTTGGGTTGCGGCCGGGGGGGAGACCCAGTACTTC. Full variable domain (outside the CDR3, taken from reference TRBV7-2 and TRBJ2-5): GAGVSQSPSNKVTEKGKDVELRCDPISGHTALYWYRQSLGQGLEFLIYFQGNSAPDKSGLPSDRFSAERTGGSVSTLTIQRTQQEDSAVYLCASSLRGWVAAGGETQYFGPGTRLLVL.

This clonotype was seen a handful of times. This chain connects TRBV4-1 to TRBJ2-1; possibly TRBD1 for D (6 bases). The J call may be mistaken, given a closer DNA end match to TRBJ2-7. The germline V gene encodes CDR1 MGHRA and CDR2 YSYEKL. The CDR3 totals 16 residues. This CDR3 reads CASSQDWGTPNYEQYF. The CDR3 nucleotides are TGCGCCAGCAGCCAAGATTGGGGGACACCGAACTACGAGCAGTACTTC.

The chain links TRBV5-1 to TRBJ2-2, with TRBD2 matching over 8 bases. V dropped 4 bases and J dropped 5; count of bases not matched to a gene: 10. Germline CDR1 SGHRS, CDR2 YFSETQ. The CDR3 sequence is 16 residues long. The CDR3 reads CASSVTSARGTGELFF. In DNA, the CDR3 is TGCGCCAGCAGCGTGACTAGCGCAAGAGGAACCGGGGAGCTGTTTTTT.

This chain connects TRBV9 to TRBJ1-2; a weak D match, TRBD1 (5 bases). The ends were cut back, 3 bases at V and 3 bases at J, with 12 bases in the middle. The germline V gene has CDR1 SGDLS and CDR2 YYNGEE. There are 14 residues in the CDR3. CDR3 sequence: CASSATAYDYGYTF. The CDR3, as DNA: TGTGCCAGCAGCGCGACAGCCTATGACTATGGCTACACCTTC.

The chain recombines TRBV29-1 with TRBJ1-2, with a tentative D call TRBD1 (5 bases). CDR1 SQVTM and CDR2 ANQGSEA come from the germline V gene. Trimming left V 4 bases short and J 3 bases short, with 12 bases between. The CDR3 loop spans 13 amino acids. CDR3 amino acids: CSVGRGEDYGYTF. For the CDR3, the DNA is TGCAGCGTTGGCCGAGGGGAGGACTATGGCTACACCTTC.

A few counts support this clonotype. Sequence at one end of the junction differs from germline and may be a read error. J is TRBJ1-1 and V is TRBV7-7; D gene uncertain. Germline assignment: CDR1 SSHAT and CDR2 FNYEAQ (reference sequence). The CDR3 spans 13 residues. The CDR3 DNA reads TGTGCTAGCAGTTTTAGTGAGAACACTGAAGCTTTCTTT. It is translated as CASSFSENTEAFF.

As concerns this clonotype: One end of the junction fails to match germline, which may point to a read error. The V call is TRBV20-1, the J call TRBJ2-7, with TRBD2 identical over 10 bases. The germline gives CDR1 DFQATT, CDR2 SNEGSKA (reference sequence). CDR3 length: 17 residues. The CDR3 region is CSARGPSGSRFSDEQYF. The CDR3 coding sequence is TGCAGTGCTCGTGGGCCTAGCGGGAGCAGGTTCTCCGACGAGCAGTACTTC.

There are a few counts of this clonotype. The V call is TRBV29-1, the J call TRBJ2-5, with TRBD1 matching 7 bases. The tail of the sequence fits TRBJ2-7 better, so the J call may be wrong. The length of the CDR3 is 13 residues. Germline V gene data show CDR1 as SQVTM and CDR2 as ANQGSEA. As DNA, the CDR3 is TGCAGCGTCAAGGAGACAGGGTACTACGAGCAGTACTTC. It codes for CSVKETGYYEQYF.

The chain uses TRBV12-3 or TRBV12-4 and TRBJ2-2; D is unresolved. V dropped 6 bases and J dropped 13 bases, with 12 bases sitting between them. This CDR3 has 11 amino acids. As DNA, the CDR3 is TGTGCCAGCAGCCCCGGGTCAGCGCTGTTTTTT. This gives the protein CASSPGSALFF.

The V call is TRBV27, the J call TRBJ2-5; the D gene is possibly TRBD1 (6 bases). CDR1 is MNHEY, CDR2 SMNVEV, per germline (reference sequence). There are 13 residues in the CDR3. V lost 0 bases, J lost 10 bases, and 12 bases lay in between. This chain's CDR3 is CASSLSNRADQYF. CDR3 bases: TGTGCCAGCAGTTTATCGAACAGGGCTGACCAGTACTTC.

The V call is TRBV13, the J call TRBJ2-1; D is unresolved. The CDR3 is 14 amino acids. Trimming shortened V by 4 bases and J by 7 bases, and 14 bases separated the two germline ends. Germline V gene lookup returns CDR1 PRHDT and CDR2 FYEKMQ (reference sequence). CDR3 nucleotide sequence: TGTGCCAGCAGCTACGATCTGATGGGGAATGAGCAGTTCTTC. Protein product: CASSYDLMGNEQFF.

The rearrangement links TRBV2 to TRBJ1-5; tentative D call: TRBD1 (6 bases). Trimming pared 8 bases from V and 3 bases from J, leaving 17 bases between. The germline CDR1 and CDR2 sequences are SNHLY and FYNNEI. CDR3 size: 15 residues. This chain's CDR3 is CASAREQGNNQPQHF. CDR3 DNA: TGTGCCAGCGCTCGAGAACAGGGCAACAATCAGCCCCAGCATTTT.

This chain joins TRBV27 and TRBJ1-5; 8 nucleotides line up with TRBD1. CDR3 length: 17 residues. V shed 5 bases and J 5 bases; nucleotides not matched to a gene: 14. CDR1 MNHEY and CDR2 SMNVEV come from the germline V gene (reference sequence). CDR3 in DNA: TGTGCCAGCAGTCCTTACGCCGGGACAGGAAAGGATCAGCCCCAGCATTTT. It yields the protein CASSPYAGTGKDQPQHF.

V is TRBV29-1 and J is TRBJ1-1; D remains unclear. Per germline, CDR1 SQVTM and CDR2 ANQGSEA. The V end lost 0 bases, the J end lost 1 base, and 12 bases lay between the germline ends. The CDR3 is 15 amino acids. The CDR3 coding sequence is TGCAGCGTTGAAGACTTCCGGACGGGGAACACTGAAGCTTTCTTT. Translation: CSVEDFRTGNTEAFF.

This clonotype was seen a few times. The CDR3 bases are TGTGCCAGCAGCAAACAGGGAGGCCAAGAGACCCAGTACTTC. It is translated as CASSKQGGQETQYF. The chain joins TRBV7-2 to TRBJ2-5; the D gene could be TRBD1 or TRBD2 (6 bases each). This CDR3 region has 14 residues. Trimming stripped 5 bases from V and 1 base from J, with 11 bases between. Germline V CDR1 and CDR2: SGHTA, FQGNSA.

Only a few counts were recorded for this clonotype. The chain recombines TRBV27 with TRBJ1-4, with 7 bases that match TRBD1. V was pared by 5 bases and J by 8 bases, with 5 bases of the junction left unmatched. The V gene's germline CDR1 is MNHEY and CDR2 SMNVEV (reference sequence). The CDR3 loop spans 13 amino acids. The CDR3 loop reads CASSRQGQEKLFF. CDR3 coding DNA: TGTGCCAGCAGTCGACAGGGCCAGGAAAAACTGTTTTTT.